This TCR beta chain is drawn from a study of CD8 T cells in ankylosing spondylitis (dated by TCRdb to about 2017). As for the study more broadly: The study profiled T cell receptor beta repertoires in healthy donors and ankylosing spondylitis patients to find disease-linked TCR variants. The full study cohort was made up of under 30 ankylosing spondylitis patients and 108 healthy donors. Peripheral blood samples were taken, and synovial fluid was additionally collected from ankylosing spondylitis patients.

Reads for this sample came from an Illumina HiSeq 2500. Quantitative 5'-RACE with molecular barcodes was the method used to prepare the TCR beta libraries. For the original study's pipeline: A new computational method based on a probabilistic model of VDJ rearrangement was used to identify disease-linked TCR variants. TCRdb handled the public reads itself, with Q25 trimming in fastp and clone calling in MiXCR, and kept productive beta chains. Here each entry gathers all rows of one CDR3 protein and keeps the most common genes and DNA. TCRdb, not the original authors, processed these V and J calls. The sample table holds approximately 43,000 distinct CDR3 sequences, of which more than 3% were seen once. The leading ten clones occupy 3% to 4% of the sample. Overall study outcomes, separate from this receptor: The disease-linked clones were reported to be significantly enriched in matched synovial fluid samples from ankylosing spondylitis patients. The disease-linked clones had a CD8+ phenotype and were found at relatively low frequencies in peripheral blood. Some motif variants had previously been reported in the synovial fluid and blood of reactive arthritis patients, which suggests shared mechanisms of disease initiation. A TCR beta motif of fewer than 10 highly homologous amino acid variants appeared characteristic of blood from ankylosing spondylitis patients.

This clonotype was seen repeatedly, ten times or more. What this receptor recognizes is not known. There are no base qualities to consult, and no much larger clone falls within one base. This receptor was obtained from a female donor with ankylosing spondylitis or in good health (not recorded which). Source material: blood, either unsorted or a sorted T cell fraction (not recorded which).

The CDR3 region: CASSVGIASSSGNTIYF. The DNA is as follows: TGTGCCAGCAGCGTAGGTATAGCATCGAGTTCTGGAAACACCATATATTTT. The chain is assembled from TRBV9 and TRBJ1-3; no D gene is confidently identified. V is shortened by 0 bases, J by 1 base, and the region joining them spans 14 bases. Reading the germline V gene gives CDR1 SGDLS and CDR2 YYNGEE. Its CDR3 holds 17 amino acids, cysteine through phenylalanine. Only the CDR3 part of the read is kept: 51 bases, read in frame from the first base.